Each of the 13 T cell receptor beta chains below was sequenced from the same sample in a study of blood T cells in healthy people across ages. Next came a second PCR, run for 7 to 11 cycles, which used a sample-barcoded 5' primer along with a J-beta primer mix. In TCRdb, the 5' RACE reads were re-called with MiXCR into one record per CDR3 protein. Of 780,000 or so distinct CDR3 sequences in the sample, more than 50% are singletons; the top ten hold 20% to 30%. Specimen: blood. The receptor set was obtained from a man aged 40-55 years in good health.

The rearrangement links TRBV7-2 to TRBJ2-5; 10 bases line up with TRBD2. The CDR3 length is 16 residues. With 4 bases clipped from V and 11 bases from J, the junction kept 16 bases outside the gene matches. Germline assignment: CDR1 SGHTA and CDR2 FQGNSA. The chain's CDR3 is CASSWTPGLAEGEQYF. In nucleotides, the CDR3 is TGTGCCAGCAGCTGGACACCAGGACTAGCGGAGGGGGAGCAGTACTTC. Supplemented by reference TRBV7-2 and TRBJ2-5, the full variable domain reads GAGVSQSPSNKVTEKGKDVELRCDPISGHTALYWYRQSLGQGLEFLIYFQGNSAPDKSGLPSDRFSAERTGGSVSTLTIQRTQQEDSAVYLCASSWTPGLAEGEQYFGPGTRLLVL.

This clonotype turned up a few times. The chain recombines TRBV29-1 with TRBJ2-3, with 9 bases that match TRBD2. Germline V gene lookup returns CDR1 SQVTM and CDR2 ANQGSEA. The CDR3 spans 17 residues. The trim removed 0 bases at V and 5 bases at J, leaving 12 bases unmatched. CDR3 nucleotide sequence: TGCAGCGTTGAAGATTTAGTAGGCGGGAGGGCCTTAGATACGCAGTATTTT. Its translation is CSVEDLVGGRALDTQYF.

To note about this clonotype: Relative to the germline gene, one junction end is altered; a read error may explain this. This sequence joins TRBV12-3 or TRBV12-4 and TRBJ2-1; 15 nucleotides agree with TRBD2. CDR3 length: 18 residues. The CDR3 coding sequence is TGTGTCAGCAGACGGTGGACTAGCGGGGGGGCGATGGGCGATGAGCAGTTCTTC. Amino acid sequence: CVSRRWTSGGAMGDEQFF.

This clonotype showed up just a few times. The gene calls are TRBV4-1 and TRBJ2-7; 8 nucleotides align to TRBD2. Germline assignment: CDR1 MGHRA and CDR2 YSYEKL. The CDR3 length is 16 residues. V lost 0 bases, J lost 0 bases, and 4 bases stayed unmatched. CDR3: CASSQDAGGPSYEQYF. The CDR3 DNA follows: TGCGCCAGCAGCCAAGATGCGGGAGGACCCTCCTACGAGCAGTACTTC.

The chain recombines TRBV12-3 or TRBV12-4 with TRBJ2-2; D is ambiguous. The CDR3 is 13 amino acids. The V and J ends lost 7 bases and 8 bases respectively, with 14 bases between them. The CDR3 reads CASNNGVGGELFF. The CDR3 bases are TGTGCCAGCAATAATGGGGTTGGGGGGGAGCTGTTTTTT.

This clonotype has just a few counts. The chain carries TRBV7-2 and TRBJ2-3, with D possibly matching TRBD1 (6 bases). From germline, CDR1 is SGHTA and CDR2 FQGNSA. The V and J ends lost 9 bases and 3 bases respectively, with 22 bases between them. This CDR3 contains 16 residues. CDR3 sequence (DNA): TGTGCCAGTCGCTTAACAGGGACATCTTCGACAGATACGCAGTATTTT. This gives the protein CASRLTGTSSTDTQYF.

This clonotype has only a few counts. Here the CDR3 DNA reads TGTGCCAGCGGGGGGCGATACAATGAGCAGTTCTTC. This translates into CASGGRYNEQFF. The chain joins TRBV28 to TRBJ2-1; D possibly matches TRBD1 or TRBD2 (6 bases each). Germline lookup yields CDR1 MDHEN and CDR2 SYDVKM. The CDR3 is 12 amino acids. Trimming shortened V by 8 bases and J by 4 bases, and 9 bases separated the two germline ends.

This clonotype was observed a single time. This chain connects TRBV15 to TRBJ2-3, with TRBD1 matching 10 bases. Unmatched junction bases numbered 8, after V lost 5 bases and J lost 6 bases. The CDR3 has 15 residues. Germline-derived CDR1 and CDR2 are LNHNV and YYDKDF (reference sequence). CDR3 nucleotides: TGTGCCACCAGCCGCGGGACAGGGGTATCCGATACGCAGTATTTT. The encoded protein is CATSRGTGVSDTQYF.

This clonotype came up a few times. The chain carries TRBV12-3 or TRBV12-4 and TRBJ2-5; either TRBD1 or TRBD2 may supply D (5 bases each). Trimming took 5 bases from V and 1 from J, leaving 11 bases between them. The CDR3 loop spans 14 amino acids. The CDR3 bases are TGTGCCAGCAGTCCAGGGACCTTCCAAGAGACCCAGTACTTC. This codes for CASSPGTFQETQYF.

The genes are TRBV7-3 and TRBJ1-2; TRBD1 might be the D (5 bases). Germline-derived CDR1 and CDR2 are SGHTA and FQGTGA. This CDR3 contains 15 residues. Between the trimmed V and J ends, which lost 5 bases and 3 bases, there was a span of 16 bases. CDR3 bases: TGTGCCAGCAGCCAATCGGGGGAATCCGACTATGGCTACACCTTC. Protein sequence: CASSQSGESDYGYTF.

Of note for this clonotype: The DNA is omitted, as the CDR3 cannot be located on it reliably, and the CDR3 follows TCRdb's listing. The chain uses TRBV28 and TRBJ2-3; the table's D call of TRBD1 was not tested on the DNA. The CDR3 spans 16 amino acids, including both terminal residues. Germline V gene lookup returns CDR1 MDHEN and CDR2 SYDVKM. The CDR3 here is CASSFKVAGGAGIPYF.

J is TRBJ1-6 and V is TRBV4-1; weak D call: TRBD1 (5 bases). Germline values: CDR1 MGHRA, CDR2 YSYEKL. With 0 bases removed from V and 7 bases from J, the gap between germline ends came to 13 bases. The CDR3 consists of 16 residues. The CDR3 sequence: CASSQDQQGPNSPLHF. Here the CDR3 DNA reads TGCGCCAGCAGCCAAGATCAGCAGGGTCCAAATTCACCCCTCCACTTT.

The rearrangement links TRBV11-2 to TRBJ2-3, with D possibly being TRBD2 (6 bases). The CDR3 totals 16 residues. CDR1 SGHAT and CDR2 FQNNGV come from the germline V gene. Trimming took 4 bases from V and 6 from J, leaving 20 bases between them. CDR3 in amino acids: CASSSERTTREDTQYF. The CDR3 DNA reads TGTGCCAGCAGCTCAGAAAGGACTACGAGGGAGGATACGCAGTATTTT.